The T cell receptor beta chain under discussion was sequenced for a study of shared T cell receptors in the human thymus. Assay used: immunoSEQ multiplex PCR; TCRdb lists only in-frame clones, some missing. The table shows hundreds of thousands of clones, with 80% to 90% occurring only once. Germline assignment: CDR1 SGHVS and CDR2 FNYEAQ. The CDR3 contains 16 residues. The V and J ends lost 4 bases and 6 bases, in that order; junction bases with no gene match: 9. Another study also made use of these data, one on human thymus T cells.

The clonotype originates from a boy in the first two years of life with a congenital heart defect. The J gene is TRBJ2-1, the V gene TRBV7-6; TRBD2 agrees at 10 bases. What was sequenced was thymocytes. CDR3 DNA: TGTGCCAGCAGCTCCCTTAAGCGGGAGGGCCTCAATGAGCAGTTCTTC. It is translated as CASSSLKREGLNEQFF.